The rows below give T cell receptor beta chains drawn from one sample of a study of T-cell reconstitution after alpha-beta-depleted transplantation in children. TCRdb analysed the PCR reads with MiXCR anew, one entry per CDR3 protein. Of about 600,000 distinct CDR3 sequences in the sample, about 10% were seen once. The material was PBMCs from the stem cell graft donor, obtained from the stem cell graft. These receptors came from a human donor who donated a stem cell graft to a child with acute myeloid leukemia. Each CDR3 is given with its conserved first and last residue. Fields, in order: V gene, D gene, J gene, CDR3 length, CDR3 protein. A D gene is named only where the DNA matches it firmly.

TRBV7-2	NA	TRBJ1-1	13	CASSFLNGQRAFF
TRBV12-3/TRBV12-4	NA	TRBJ2-1	17	CASSRRGPLSSYNEQFF
TRBV20-1	NA	TRBJ2-7	13	CSARDRASYEQYF
TRBV5-1	NA	TRBJ1-3	14	CASSLEASGNTIYF
TRBV20-1	TRBD2	TRBJ2-1	15	CSATPTSAIYNEQFF
TRBV25-1	NA	TRBJ2-2	16	CASSSERASYTGELFF
TRBV6-1	TRBD2	TRBJ2-5	16	CASSATFAGAQETQYF
TRBV25-1	TRBD2	TRBJ2-2	15	CASGTSGRLAGELFF
TRBV5-1	NA	TRBJ2-5	14	CASSLARAEETQYF
TRBV29-1	TRBD1	TRBJ2-1	10	CSVGQGPKFF
TRBV5-1	NA	TRBJ2-1	16	CASSLGSSAFYNEQFF
TRBV20-1	NA	TRBJ1-4	15	CSALMAASKNEKLFF
TRBV6-2/TRBV6-3	NA	TRBJ2-5	16	CASTSPGEGSEETQYF
TRBV7-2	TRBD2	TRBJ2-4	16	CASSQPGLAVQNIQYF
TRBV5-5	TRBD1	TRBJ2-7	18	CASSLGPLGTGTSYEQYF
TRBV12-3/TRBV12-4	TRBD1	TRBJ1-5	14	CASSFGDRNQPQHF
TRBV6-1	TRBD2	TRBJ2-1	14	CATGTSGRAYEQFF
TRBV7-2	NA	TRBJ2-3	15	CASSLGASPSDTQYF
TRBV20-1	NA	TRBJ2-3	17	CSARGPRGGSSTDTQYF
TRBV3-1	NA	TRBJ2-3	16	CASSQVSPTSTDTQYF
TRBV20-1	NA	TRBJ2-7	11	CSGASSYEQYF
TRBV7-2	NA	TRBJ2-3	15	CASSSLMTGSDTQYF
TRBV7-2	TRBD2	TRBJ2-3	16	CASSAGGGPLTDTQYF
TRBV7-2	NA	TRBJ2-7	15	CASSLGTAPSYEQYF
TRBV6-5	NA	TRBJ1-5	15	CASSYGSHSNQPQHF
TRBV20-1	NA	TRBJ1-3	14	CSAREGGSGNTIYF
TRBV7-6	TRBD1	TRBJ2-5	16	CASSLSGQGSQETQYF
TRBV9	TRBD2	TRBJ2-1	16	CASSPGGLARFNEQFF
TRBV4-2	TRBD2	TRBJ2-1	18	CASSQGSSGTGDWSEQFF
TRBV20-1	NA	TRBJ2-5	15	CSASLSAGIQETQYF
TRBV3-1	TRBD1	TRBJ1-1	14	CASSQGRGRTEAFF
TRBV27	NA	TRBJ2-1	15	CASSKGTKTGNEQFF
TRBV5-1	NA	TRBJ2-1	14	CASRRDQGANEQFF
TRBV7-8	TRBD2	TRBJ2-1	17	CASSSGLAGGTYNEQFF
TRBV7-2	TRBD1	TRBJ2-5	17	CASSHPGQDRYQETQYF
TRBV29-1	NA	TRBJ1-3	13	CSVSTNSGNTIYF
TRBV10-3	NA	TRBJ1-4	15	CAISENRVANEKLFF
TRBV6-2/TRBV6-3	NA	TRBJ2-7	15	CASSRPGLTSYEQYF
TRBV29-1	NA	TRBJ2-1	10	CSVDTNEQFF
TRBV2	TRBD2	TRBJ2-1	15	CASSLGLAGQGEQFF
TRBV5-1	NA	TRBJ2-3	13	CASSSQFTDTQYF
TRBV6-1	NA	TRBJ2-7	13	CASSPRLANEQYF
TRBV18	TRBD2	TRBJ2-3	16	CASSPLPSGWRDTQYF
TRBV20-1	NA	TRBJ2-1	16	CSADNRDTFSYNEQFF
TRBV15	NA	TRBJ1-1	14	CATSRGGKNTEAFF
TRBV27	NA	TRBJ2-5	15	CASSFQGAMGETQYF
TRBV7-2	NA	TRBJ2-7	14	CASSFWGYSYEHYF
TRBV10-3	NA	TRBJ2-7	13	CAASGPGAYEQYF
TRBV9	NA	TRBJ1-3	13	CASSVNAGNTIYF
TRBV20-1	TRBD2	TRBJ2-1	13	CSARLAGYNEQFF
TRBV11-2	NA	TRBJ1-5	18	CASSLRYSPKESNQPQHF
TRBV28	NA	TRBJ2-7	13	CASSPGTPPEQYF
TRBV28	NA	TRBJ1-6	16	CASSLQVGILNSPLHF
TRBV3-1	TRBD2	TRBJ2-7	15	CASSPLAGLSYEQYF
TRBV5-1	TRBD2	TRBJ2-7	17	CASSSGLAGGLVGEQYF